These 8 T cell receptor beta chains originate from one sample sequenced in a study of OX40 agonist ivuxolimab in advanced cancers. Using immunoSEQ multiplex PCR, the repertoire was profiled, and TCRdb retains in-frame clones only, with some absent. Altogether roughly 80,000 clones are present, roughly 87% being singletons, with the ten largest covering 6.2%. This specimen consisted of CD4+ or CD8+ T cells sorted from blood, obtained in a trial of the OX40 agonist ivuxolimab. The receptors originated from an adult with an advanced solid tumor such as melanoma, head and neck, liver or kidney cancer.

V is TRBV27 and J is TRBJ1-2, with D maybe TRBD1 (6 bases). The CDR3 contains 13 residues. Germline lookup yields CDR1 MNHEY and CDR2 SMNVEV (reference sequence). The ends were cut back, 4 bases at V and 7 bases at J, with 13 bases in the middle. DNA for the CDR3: TGTGCCAGCAGTTCCAACAGGGTCAGTGGCTACACCTTC. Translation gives CASSSNRVSGYTF.

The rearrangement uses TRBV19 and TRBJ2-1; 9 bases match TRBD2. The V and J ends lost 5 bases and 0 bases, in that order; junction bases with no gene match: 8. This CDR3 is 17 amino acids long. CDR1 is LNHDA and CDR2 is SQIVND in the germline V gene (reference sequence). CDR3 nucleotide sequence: TGTGCCAGTAGTCTTTTTGCGGGAGGGAGCTCCTACAATGAGCAGTTCTTC. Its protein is CASSLFAGGSSYNEQFF.

CDR3 loop: CASSPSSGIHTQYF. The CDR3 nucleotides read TGTGCCAGCAGCCCCTCAAGCGGGATACATACGCAGTATTTT. The chain links TRBV7-2 to TRBJ2-3; 7 bases are a match to TRBD2. The junction had 9 bases not matched to a gene; V was cut back by 5 bases and J by 7 bases. Looked up from germline, CDR1 is SGHTA and CDR2 is FQGNSA. This CDR3 comprises 14 residues.

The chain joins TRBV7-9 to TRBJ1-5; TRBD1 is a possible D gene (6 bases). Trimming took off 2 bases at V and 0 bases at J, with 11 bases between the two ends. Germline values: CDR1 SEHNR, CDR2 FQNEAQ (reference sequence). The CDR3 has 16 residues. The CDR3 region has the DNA TGTGCCAGCAGCTTAATGGGGGGCGATAGCAATCAGCCCCAGCATTTT. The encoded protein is CASSLMGGDSNQPQHF.

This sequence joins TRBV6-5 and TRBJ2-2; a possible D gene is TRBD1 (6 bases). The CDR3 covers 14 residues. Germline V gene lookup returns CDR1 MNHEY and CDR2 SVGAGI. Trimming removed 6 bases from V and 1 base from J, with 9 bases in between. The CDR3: CASRNRVNTGELFF. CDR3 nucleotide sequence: TGTGCCAGCAGGAACAGGGTGAACACCGGGGAGCTGTTTTTT.

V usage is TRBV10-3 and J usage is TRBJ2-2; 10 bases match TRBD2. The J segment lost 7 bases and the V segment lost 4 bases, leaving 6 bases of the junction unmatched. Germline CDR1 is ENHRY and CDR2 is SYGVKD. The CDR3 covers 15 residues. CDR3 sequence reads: CAISGLAGVSGELFF. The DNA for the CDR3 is TGTGCCATCAGTGGCCTAGCGGGAGTGAGCGGGGAGCTGTTTTTT.

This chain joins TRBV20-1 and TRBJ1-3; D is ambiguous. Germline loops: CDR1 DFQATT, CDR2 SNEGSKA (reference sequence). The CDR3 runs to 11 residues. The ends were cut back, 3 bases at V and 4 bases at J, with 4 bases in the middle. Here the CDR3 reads CSASEGNTIYF. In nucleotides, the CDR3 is TGCAGTGCTAGTGAAGGAAACACCATATATTTT.

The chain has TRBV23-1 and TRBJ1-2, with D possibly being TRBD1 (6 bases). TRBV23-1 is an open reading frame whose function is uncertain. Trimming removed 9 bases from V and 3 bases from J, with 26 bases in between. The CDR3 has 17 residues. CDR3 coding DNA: TGCGCCAGGAACAAGGGGACAAGGCATGGTGGGTACTATGGCTACACCTTC. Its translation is CARNKGTRHGGYYGYTF.